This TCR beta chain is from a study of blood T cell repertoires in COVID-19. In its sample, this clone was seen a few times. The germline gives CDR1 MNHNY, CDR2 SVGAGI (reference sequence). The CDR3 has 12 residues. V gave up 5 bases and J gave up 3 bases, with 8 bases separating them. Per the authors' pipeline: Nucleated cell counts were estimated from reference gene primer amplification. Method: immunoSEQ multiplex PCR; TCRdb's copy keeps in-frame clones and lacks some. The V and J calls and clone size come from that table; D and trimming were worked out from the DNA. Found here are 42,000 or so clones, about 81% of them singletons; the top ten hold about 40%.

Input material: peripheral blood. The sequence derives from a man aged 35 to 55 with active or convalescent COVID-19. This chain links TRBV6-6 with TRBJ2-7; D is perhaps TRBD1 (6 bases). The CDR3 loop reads CASSTTGYEQYF. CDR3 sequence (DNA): TGTGCCAGCAGTACGACAGGCTACGAGCAGTACTTC.